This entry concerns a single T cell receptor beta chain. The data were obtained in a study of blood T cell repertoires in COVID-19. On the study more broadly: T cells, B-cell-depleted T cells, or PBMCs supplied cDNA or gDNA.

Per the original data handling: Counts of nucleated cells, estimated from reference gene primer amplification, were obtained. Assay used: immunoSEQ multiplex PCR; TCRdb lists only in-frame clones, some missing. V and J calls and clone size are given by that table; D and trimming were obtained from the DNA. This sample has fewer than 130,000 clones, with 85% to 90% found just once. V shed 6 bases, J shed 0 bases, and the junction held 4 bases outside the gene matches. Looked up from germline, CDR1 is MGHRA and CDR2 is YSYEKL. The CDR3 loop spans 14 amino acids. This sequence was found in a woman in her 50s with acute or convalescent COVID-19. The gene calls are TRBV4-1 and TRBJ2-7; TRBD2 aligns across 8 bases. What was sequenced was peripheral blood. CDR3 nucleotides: TGCGCCAGCAGTCCGAGCGGGAGCTCCTACGAGCAGTACTTC. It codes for CASSPSGSSYEQYF.